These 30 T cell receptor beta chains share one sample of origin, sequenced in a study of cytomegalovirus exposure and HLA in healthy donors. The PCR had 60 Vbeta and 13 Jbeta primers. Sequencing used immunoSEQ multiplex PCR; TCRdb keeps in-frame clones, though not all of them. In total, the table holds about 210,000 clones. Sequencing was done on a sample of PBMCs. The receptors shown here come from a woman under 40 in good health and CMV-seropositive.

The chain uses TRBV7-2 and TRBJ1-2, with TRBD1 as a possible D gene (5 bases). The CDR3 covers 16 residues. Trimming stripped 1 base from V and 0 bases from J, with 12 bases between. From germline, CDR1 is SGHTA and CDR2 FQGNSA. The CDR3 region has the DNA TGTGCCAGCAGCTTAGTTCCGGACACTCCTAACTATGGCTACACCTTC. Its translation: CASSLVPDTPNYGYTF.

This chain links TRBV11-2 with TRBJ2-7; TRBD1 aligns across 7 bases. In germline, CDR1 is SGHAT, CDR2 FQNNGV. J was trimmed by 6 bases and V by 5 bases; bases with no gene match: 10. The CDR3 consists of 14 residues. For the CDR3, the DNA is TGTGCCAGCAGCCCGGGACAGTTCCCCATCGAGCAGTACTTC. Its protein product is CASSPGQFPIEQYF.

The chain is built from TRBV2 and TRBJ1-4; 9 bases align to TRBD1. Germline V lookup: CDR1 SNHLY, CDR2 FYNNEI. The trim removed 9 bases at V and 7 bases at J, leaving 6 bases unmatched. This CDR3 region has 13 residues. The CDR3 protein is CARKGTGTEKLFF. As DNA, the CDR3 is TGTGCCAGGAAAGGGACAGGGACTGAAAAACTGTTTTTT.

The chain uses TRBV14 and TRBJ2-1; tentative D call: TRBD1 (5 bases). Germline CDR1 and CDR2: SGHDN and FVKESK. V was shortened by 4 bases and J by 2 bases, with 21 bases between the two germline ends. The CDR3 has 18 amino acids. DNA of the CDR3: TGTGCCAGCAGCCCCGGACCCAGGGCAGATCGAACCTACAATGAGCAGTTCTTC. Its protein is CASSPGPRADRTYNEQFF. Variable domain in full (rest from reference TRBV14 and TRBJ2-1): EAGVTQFPSHSVIEKGQTVTLRCDPISGHDNLYWYRRVMGKEIKFLLHFVKESKQDESGMPNNRFLAERTGGTYSTLKVQPAELEDSGVYFCASSPGPRADRTYNEQFFGPGTRLTVL.

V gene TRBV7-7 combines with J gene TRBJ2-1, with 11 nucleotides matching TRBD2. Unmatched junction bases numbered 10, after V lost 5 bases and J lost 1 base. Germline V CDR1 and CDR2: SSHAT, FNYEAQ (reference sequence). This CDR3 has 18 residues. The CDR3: CASSQTSGILGSYNEQFF. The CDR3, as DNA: TGTGCCAGCAGCCAGACTAGCGGGATACTCGGGTCCTACAATGAGCAGTTCTTC.

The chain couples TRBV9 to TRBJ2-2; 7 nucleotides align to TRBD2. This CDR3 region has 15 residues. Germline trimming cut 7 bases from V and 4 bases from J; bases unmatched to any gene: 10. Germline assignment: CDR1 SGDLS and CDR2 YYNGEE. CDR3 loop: CASRRGGAGTGELFF. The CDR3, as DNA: TGTGCCAGCCGCCGCGGGGGTGCGGGCACCGGGGAGCTGTTTTTT.

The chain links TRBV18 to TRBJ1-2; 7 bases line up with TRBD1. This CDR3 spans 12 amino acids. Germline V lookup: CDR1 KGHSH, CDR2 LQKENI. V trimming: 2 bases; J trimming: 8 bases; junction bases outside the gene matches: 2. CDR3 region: CASSPDRVGYTF. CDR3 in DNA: TGTGCCAGCTCACCAGACAGGGTGGGCTACACCTTC.

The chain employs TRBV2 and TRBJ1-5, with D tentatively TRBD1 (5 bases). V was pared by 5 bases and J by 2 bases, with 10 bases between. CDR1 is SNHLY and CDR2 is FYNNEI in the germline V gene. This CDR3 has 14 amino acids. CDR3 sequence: CASSWQGRNQPQHF. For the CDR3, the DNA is TGTGCCAGCAGTTGGCAGGGTCGCAATCAGCCCCAGCATTTT.

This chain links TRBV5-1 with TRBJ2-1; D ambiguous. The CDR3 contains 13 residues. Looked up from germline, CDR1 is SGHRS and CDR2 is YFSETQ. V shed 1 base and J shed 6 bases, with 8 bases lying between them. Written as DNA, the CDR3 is TGCGCCAGCAGCTTGTATAGAGGCAATGAGCAGTTCTTC. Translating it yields CASSLYRGNEQFF.

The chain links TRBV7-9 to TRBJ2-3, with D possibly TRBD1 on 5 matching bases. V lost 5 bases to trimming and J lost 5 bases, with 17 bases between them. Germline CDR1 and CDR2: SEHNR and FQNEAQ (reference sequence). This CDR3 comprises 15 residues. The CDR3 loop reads CASSPWTLVGDTQYF. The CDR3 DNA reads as TGTGCCAGCAGCCCCTGGACACTTGTAGGAGATACGCAGTATTTT.

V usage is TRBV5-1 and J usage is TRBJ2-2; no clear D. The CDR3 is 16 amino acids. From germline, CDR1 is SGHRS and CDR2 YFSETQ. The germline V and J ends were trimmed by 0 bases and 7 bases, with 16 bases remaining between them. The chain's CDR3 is CASSLVTGSASGELFF. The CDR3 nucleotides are TGCGCCAGCAGCTTGGTTACGGGTTCCGCCAGCGGGGAGCTGTTTTTT.

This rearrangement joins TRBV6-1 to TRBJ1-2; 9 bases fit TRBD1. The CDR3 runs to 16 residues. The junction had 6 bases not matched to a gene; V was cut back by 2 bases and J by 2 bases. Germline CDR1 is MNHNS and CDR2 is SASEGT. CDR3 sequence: CASSERGQGGNYGYTF. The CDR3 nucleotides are TGTGCCAGCAGTGAAAGGGGACAGGGTGGGAACTATGGCTACACCTTC.

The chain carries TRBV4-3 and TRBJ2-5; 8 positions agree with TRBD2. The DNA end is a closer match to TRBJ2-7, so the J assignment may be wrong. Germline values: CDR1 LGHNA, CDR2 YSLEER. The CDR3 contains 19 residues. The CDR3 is CASSQDSGVAGPAPYEQYF. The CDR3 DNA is TGCGCCAGCAGCCAAGATTCGGGAGTAGCGGGGCCAGCCCCCTACGAGCAGTACTTC.

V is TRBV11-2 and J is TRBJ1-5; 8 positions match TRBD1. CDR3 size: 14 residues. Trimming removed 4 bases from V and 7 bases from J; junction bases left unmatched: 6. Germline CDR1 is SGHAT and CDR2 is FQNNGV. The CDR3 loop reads CASSYGQGGQPQHF. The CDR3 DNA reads TGTGCCAGCAGCTACGGACAGGGTGGACAGCCCCAGCATTTT.

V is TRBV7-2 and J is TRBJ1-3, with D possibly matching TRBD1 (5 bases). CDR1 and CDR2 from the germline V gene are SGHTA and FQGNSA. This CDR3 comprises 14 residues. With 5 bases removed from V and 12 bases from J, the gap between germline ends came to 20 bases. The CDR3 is CASSVGLSIGGIYF. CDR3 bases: TGTGCCAGCAGCGTAGGGTTGTCTATCGGGGGCATATATTTT.

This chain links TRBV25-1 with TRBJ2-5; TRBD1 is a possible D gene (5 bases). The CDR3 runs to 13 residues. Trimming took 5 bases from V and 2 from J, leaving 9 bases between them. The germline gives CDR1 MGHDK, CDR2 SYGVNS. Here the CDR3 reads CASSTAGQETQYF. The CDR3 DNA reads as TGTGCCAGCAGTACGGCAGGGCAAGAGACCCAGTACTTC.

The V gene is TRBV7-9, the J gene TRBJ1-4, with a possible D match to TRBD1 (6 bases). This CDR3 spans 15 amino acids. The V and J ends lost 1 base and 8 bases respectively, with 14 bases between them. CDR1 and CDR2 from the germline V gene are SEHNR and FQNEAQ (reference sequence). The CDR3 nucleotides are TGTGCCAGCAGCTTAGGGAAGACAGGTAGCGAAAAACTGTTTTTT. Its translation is CASSLGKTGSEKLFF.

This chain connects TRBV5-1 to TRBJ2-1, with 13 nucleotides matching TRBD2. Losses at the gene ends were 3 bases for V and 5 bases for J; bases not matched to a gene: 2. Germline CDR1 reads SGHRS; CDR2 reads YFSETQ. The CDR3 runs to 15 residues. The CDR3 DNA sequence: TGCGCCAGCAGCTCGGGACTAGCGGGAAACAATGAGCAGTTCTTC. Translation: CASSSGLAGNNEQFF.

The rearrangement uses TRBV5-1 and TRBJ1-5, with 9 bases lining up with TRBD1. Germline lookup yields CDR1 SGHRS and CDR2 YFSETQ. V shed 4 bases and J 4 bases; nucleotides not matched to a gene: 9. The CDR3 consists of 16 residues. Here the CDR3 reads CASSRVGTGKNQPQHF. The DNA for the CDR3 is TGCGCCAGCAGCCGGGTTGGGACAGGGAAAAATCAGCCCCAGCATTTT.

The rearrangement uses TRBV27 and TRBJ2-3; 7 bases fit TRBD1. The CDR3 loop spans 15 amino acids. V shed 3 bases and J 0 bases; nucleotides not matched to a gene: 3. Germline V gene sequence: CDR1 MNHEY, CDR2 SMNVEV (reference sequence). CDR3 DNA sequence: TGTGCCAGCAGTTTGAAGGGGGCGAGCACAGATACGCAGTATTTT. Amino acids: CASSLKGASTDTQYF.

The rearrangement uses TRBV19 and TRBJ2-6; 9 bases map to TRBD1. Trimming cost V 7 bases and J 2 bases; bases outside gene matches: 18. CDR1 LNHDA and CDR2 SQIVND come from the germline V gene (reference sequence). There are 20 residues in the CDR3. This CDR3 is CASTSFRGTGLDPGANVLTF. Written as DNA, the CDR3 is TGTGCCAGTACCAGTTTTAGGGGGACAGGGTTGGACCCTGGGGCCAACGTCCTGACTTTC. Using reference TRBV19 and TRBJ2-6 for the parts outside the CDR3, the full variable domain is DGGITQSPKYLFRKEGQNVTLSCEQNLNHDAMYWYRQDPGQGLRLIYYSQIVNDFQKGDIAEGYSVSREKKESFPLTVTSAQKNPTAFYLCASTSFRGTGLDPGANVLTFGAGSRLTVL.

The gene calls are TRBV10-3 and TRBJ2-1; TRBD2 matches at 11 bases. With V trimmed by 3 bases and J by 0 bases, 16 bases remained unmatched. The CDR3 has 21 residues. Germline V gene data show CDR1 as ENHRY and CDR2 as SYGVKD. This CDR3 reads CAISDHPGLAGGAGSYNEQFF. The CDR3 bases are TGTGCCATCAGTGATCATCCAGGGCTAGCGGGAGGAGCGGGCTCCTACAATGAGCAGTTCTTC.

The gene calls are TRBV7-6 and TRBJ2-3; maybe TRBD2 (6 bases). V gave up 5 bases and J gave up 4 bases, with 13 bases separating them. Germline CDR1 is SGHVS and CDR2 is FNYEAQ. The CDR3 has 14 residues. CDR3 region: CASSRAGTADTQYF. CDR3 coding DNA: TGTGCCAGCAGCCGCGCGGGGACCGCAGATACGCAGTATTTT.

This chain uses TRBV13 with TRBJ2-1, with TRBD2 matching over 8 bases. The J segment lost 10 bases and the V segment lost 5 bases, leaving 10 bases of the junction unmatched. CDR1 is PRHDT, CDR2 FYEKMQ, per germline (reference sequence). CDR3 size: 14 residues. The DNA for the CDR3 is TGTGCCAGCAGCGCAAGCGGGGGCGTTTGGGAGCAGTTCTTC. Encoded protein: CASSASGGVWEQFF.

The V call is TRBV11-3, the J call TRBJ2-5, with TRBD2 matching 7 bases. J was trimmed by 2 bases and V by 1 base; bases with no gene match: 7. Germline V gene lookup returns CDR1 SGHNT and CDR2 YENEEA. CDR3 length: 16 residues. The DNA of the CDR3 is TGTGCCAGCAGCTTAGGAGGGAGGGCCCAGCAAGAGACCCAGTACTTC. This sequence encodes CASSLGGRAQQETQYF.

The CDR3 is CATSREFSYEQYF. DNA for the CDR3: TGTGCCACCAGCAGAGAGTTCTCCTACGAGCAGTACTTC. This chain links TRBV15 with TRBJ2-5; D remains unclear. The tail of the sequence fits TRBJ2-7 better, so the J call may be wrong. CDR1 and CDR2 (germline): LNHNV, YYDKDF (reference sequence). The CDR3 has 13 amino acids.

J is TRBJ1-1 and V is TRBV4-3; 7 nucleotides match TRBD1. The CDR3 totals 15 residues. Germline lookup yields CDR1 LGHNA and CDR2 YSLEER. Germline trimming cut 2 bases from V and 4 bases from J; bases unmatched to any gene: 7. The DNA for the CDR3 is TGCGCCAGCAGCCAAATCATTGACAGGGTCACTGAAGCTTTCTTT. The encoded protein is CASSQIIDRVTEAFF.

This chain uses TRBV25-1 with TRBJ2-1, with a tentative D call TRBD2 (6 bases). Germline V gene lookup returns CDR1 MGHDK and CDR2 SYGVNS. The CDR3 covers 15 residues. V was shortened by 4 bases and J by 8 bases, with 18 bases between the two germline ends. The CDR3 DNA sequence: TGTGCCAGCAGTGGGCCAGGAGGGTCTTTGGATGAGCAGTTCTTC. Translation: CASSGPGGSLDEQFF.

CDR3 amino acids: CARQGYTEAFF. For the CDR3, the DNA is TGTGCTAGACAGGGATACACTGAAGCTTTCTTT. V is TRBV30 and J is TRBJ1-1; 7 nucleotides align to TRBD1. CDR3 size: 11 residues. The germline gives CDR1 GTSNPN, CDR2 SVGIG (reference sequence).

The CDR3 DNA reads TGTGCCAGCAGCTCTACAGGGTATGGCTACACCTTC. This encodes CASSSTGYGYTF. V gene TRBV7-9 combines with J gene TRBJ1-2, with D possibly TRBD1 on 6 matching bases. The CDR3 runs to 12 residues. V lost 4 bases to trimming and J lost 5 bases, with 8 bases between them. Germline CDR1 SEHNR, CDR2 FQNEAQ (reference sequence).